These 32 T cell receptor beta chains originate from one sample sequenced in a study of glioma-infiltrating T cells. TCR alpha and beta CDR3 regions were amplified from RNA using iRepertoire nested multiplex PCR. One entry per CDR3 protein results from TCRdb running MiXCR on the multiplex PCR reads. The sample includes about 380,000 distinct CDR3 sequences, 41% of them seen just once. The material sequenced was glioma tissue, nonneoplastic brain tissue, or PBMCs (not recorded which). These receptors were collected from a human donor with low-grade glioma or glioblastoma, undergoing nonglioma brain surgery, or in good health (not recorded which).

Only a few counts were recorded for this clonotype. The V and J genes are TRBV20-1 and TRBJ2-1, with D tentatively TRBD2 (5 bases). Germline CDR1 DFQATT, CDR2 SNEGSKA (reference sequence). The CDR3 spans 12 residues. The DNA for the CDR3 is TGCAATGCAGGACCCCAGCGGAATGAGCAGTTCTTC. Translated, it gives CNAGPQRNEQFF.

The chain employs TRBV18 and TRBJ1-5; 8 nucleotides agree with TRBD1. Trimming at V came to 3 bases and at J to 4 bases, leaving 5 bases not matched to a gene. The germline CDR1 and CDR2 sequences are KGHSH and LQKENI. The CDR3 has 15 residues. The CDR3 DNA sequence: TGTGCCAGCTCACCCGGGACAGGCATGAATCAGCCCCAGCATTTT. Its translation: CASSPGTGMNQPQHF.

This chain uses TRBV15 with TRBJ1-4; D is uncertain. The V end lost 3 bases, the J end lost 4 bases, and 9 bases lay between the germline ends. The germline gives CDR1 LNHNV, CDR2 YYDKDF (reference sequence). This CDR3 has 14 amino acids. The chain's CDR3 is CATSRDQDNEKLFF. Written as DNA, the CDR3 is TGTGCCACCAGCAGGGACCAGGATAATGAAAAACTGTTTTTT.

With regard to this clonotype: A much larger clone is a single base away; this may be a read error. The missing conserved phenylalanine or tryptophan at the end of this CDR3 makes a read error likely. As DNA, the CDR3 is TGCAGTGCTAGGAAGGGACCTAGCCCAGATACGCAGTATCTT. As protein: CSARKGPSPDTQYL. The chain carries TRBV20-1 and TRBJ2-3, with D perhaps given as TRBD1 or TRBD2 (5 bases each). This CDR3 comprises 14 residues. CDR1 is DFQATT and CDR2 is SNEGSKA in the germline V gene (reference sequence). The germline V and J ends were trimmed by 3 bases and 4 bases, with 14 bases remaining between them.

The V call is TRBV11-3, the J call TRBJ1-5; tentative D call: TRBD1 (6 bases). The V gene's germline CDR1 is SGHNT and CDR2 YENEEA. V lost 5 bases to trimming and J lost 6 bases, with 14 bases between them. The CDR3 covers 14 residues. The CDR3 sequence: CASSVGAGSQPQHF. CDR3 nucleotide sequence: TGTGCCAGCAGCGTGGGGGCAGGTAGTCAGCCCCAGCATTTT.

This clonotype has ten or more counts. The V gene is TRBV6-1, the J gene TRBJ2-7; 9 positions match TRBD1. Looked up from germline, CDR1 is MNHNS and CDR2 is SASEGT. The CDR3 consists of 16 residues. Germline trimming cut 6 bases from V and 3 bases from J; bases unmatched to any gene: 12. This CDR3 reads CASSPPLGTGNYEQYF. Written as DNA, the CDR3 is TGTGCCAGCAGCCCCCCTCTCGGGACAGGGAACTACGAGCAGTACTTC.

Concerning this clonotype itself: One junction end does not reproduce the germline sequence, and a read error may be involved. The chain employs TRBV5-4 and TRBJ2-5; maybe TRBD2 (6 bases). The V gene's germline CDR1 is SGHNT and CDR2 YYREEE (reference sequence). The length of the CDR3 is 14 residues. CDR3 sequence reads: CASSLDPGEETQYF. CDR3 DNA: TGTGCCAGCAGTTTGGACCCGGGGGAAGAGACCCAGTACTTC.

This clonotype was found a few times. The chain combines TRBV27 with TRBJ2-7; 7 bases map to TRBD2. CDR1 is MNHEY, CDR2 SMNVEV, per germline (reference sequence). The V and J ends lost 2 bases and 4 bases, in that order; junction bases with no gene match: 5. This CDR3 comprises 14 residues. The CDR3 DNA reads TGTGCCAGCAGTTTAAGGCGGGAGCTATACGAGCAGTACTTC. Amino acids: CASSLRRELYEQYF.

Worth noting for this clonotype: It may be a read error: a sequence one base away is much more abundant. J is TRBJ1-1 and V is TRBV20-1; D possibly corresponds to TRBD1 (6 bases). The germline V gene has CDR1 DFQATT and CDR2 SNEGSKA (reference sequence). This CDR3 spans 12 amino acids. CDR3 protein: CSATARDIEASF. As DNA, the CDR3 is TGCAGTGCAACTGCTCGGGACATAGAAGCTTCCTTT.

This clonotype occurred many times. The chain combines TRBV20-1 with TRBJ1-6, with D uncertain. CDR3 length: 14 residues. Per germline, CDR1 DFQATT and CDR2 SNEGSKA (reference sequence). V was pared by 5 bases and J by 4 bases, with 12 bases between. The CDR3 nucleotides are TGCAGTGCTGCCTCGGGTGTATATAATTCACCCCTCCACTTT. This encodes CSAASGVYNSPLHF.

The rearrangement uses TRBV30 and TRBJ2-3; D is ambiguous. CDR3 length equals 12 residues. V lost 0 bases and J 2 bases, leaving 3 bases between the germline ends. Per germline, CDR1 GTSNPN and CDR2 SVGIG (reference sequence). As DNA, the CDR3 is TGTGCCTGGAGTGTTTACACAGATACGCAGTATTTT. It specifies CAWSVYTDTQYF.

This clonotype was seen ten or more times. V and J are TRBV27 and TRBJ2-1; 7 bases are a match to TRBD1. The CDR3 contains 16 residues. Germline CDR1 MNHEY, CDR2 SMNVEV (reference sequence). The ends lost 6 bases at V and 0 bases at J; junction bases unmatched: 8. The CDR3 coding sequence is TGTGCCAGCAGCCGACCGGGACAGAGCTCCTACAATGAGCAGTTCTTC. Translating it yields CASSRPGQSSYNEQFF.

This clonotype appeared a few times. This chain uses TRBV7-2 with TRBJ2-7; D not resolved. V lost 1 base, J lost 5 bases, and 9 bases lay in between. The CDR3 is made up of 13 amino acids. CDR1 is SGHTA and CDR2 is FQGNSA in the germline V gene. The DNA for the CDR3 is TGTGCCAGCAGCTTAGGTCTAGTAAACGAGCAGTACTTC. It codes for CASSLGLVNEQYF.

CDR3 region: CSARNRGGEQYF. In DNA form, the CDR3 reads TGCAGTGCTAGGAACAGGGGAGGCGAGCAGTACTTC. The chain links TRBV20-1 to TRBJ2-7; tentative D call: TRBD1 (7 bases). CDR3 length: 12 amino acids. V shed 3 bases and J shed 6 bases, with 12 bases lying between them. Germline loops: CDR1 DFQATT, CDR2 SNEGSKA (reference sequence).

The chain joins TRBV6-1 to TRBJ2-5, with D perhaps TRBD1 or TRBD2 (5 bases each). Germline lookup yields CDR1 MNHNS and CDR2 SASEGT. The CDR3 loop spans 15 amino acids. Deletions cut 6 bases from V and 4 bases from J, with 18 bases between. CDR3 sequence: CASSPGAPHPETQYF. The CDR3 nucleotides are TGTGCCAGCAGCCCCGGGGCCCCCCACCCAGAGACCCAGTACTTC.

This clonotype was counted once. V usage is TRBV7-3 and J usage is TRBJ2-1; TRBD2 aligns across 14 bases. The V gene end was trimmed by 3 bases and the J gene end by 3 bases; junction bases not matched to a gene: 4. Germline CDR1 and CDR2: SGHTA and FQGTGA. The CDR3 runs to 17 residues. CDR3 DNA sequence: TGTGCCAGCAGCTTGACTAGCGGGAGGGCCGTCTACAATGAGCAGTTCTTC. Amino acids: CASSLTSGRAVYNEQFF.

In its sample, this clonotype was seen once. A read error may account for a junction end that differs from germline. The gene calls are TRBV20-1 and TRBJ2-1; 11 positions match TRBD2. The CDR3 totals 17 residues. The germline CDR1 and CDR2 sequences are DFQATT and SNEGSKA (reference sequence). As DNA, the CDR3 is TGCAGTGCTTTTATTTCCGGGACTAGCGGACCTTACAATAAGCAGTTCTTC. It encodes CSAFISGTSGPYNKQFF.

The rearrangement joins TRBV28 to TRBJ2-7, with D possibly TRBD2 on 6 matching bases. Trimming left V 8 bases short and J 1 base short, with 12 bases between. The CDR3 contains 13 residues. Per germline, CDR1 MDHEN and CDR2 SYDVKM. CDR3 region: CASWDWTSYEQYF. The CDR3 DNA sequence: TGTGCCAGCTGGGACTGGACATCCTACGAGCAGTACTTC.

Concerning this clonotype: This may be a read error, as it is one base from a much larger clone. This rearrangement joins TRBV27 to TRBJ1-2; D uncertain. The CDR3 runs 15 residues. Germline V gene data show CDR1 as MNHEY and CDR2 as SMNVEV (reference sequence). The CDR3: CAGSLGRGWGYGYTF. CDR3 in DNA: TGTGCCGGCAGTTTAGGGCGAGGATGGGGCTATGGCTACACCTTC.

The genes are TRBV3-1 and TRBJ2-5; D possibly matches TRBD1 or TRBD2 (5 bases each). V dropped 4 bases and J dropped 9 bases, with 18 bases sitting between them. The germline V gene has CDR1 LGHDT and CDR2 YNNKEL (reference sequence). The CDR3 consists of 14 residues. The chain's CDR3 is CASSLMTTQGAQYF. In nucleotides, the CDR3 is TGTGCCAGCAGCCTAATGACTACTCAAGGGGCCCAGTACTTC.

The chain recombines TRBV6-5 with TRBJ2-3, with D perhaps matching TRBD1 or TRBD2 (5 bases each). Germline CDR1 is MNHEY and CDR2 is SVGAGI. The V end was cut by 2 bases, the J end by 11 bases, with 17 bases between. This CDR3 region has 14 residues. The CDR3 bases are TGTGCCAGCAGTTACACGGGACGGGCCCATATGCAGTATTTT. This gives the protein CASSYTGRAHMQYF.

This clonotype was counted between two and nine times. The chain couples TRBV4-3 to TRBJ2-7, with D uncertain. Germline-derived CDR1 and CDR2 are LGHNA and YSLEER. There are 15 residues in the CDR3. Trimming cost V 2 bases and J 2 bases, with 13 bases left between them. This CDR3 is CASSQLRLGTYEQYF. DNA for the CDR3: TGCGCCAGCAGCCAACTCCGACTGGGTACCTACGAGCAGTACTTC.

This clonotype was picked up a small number of times. The chain couples TRBV7-2 to TRBJ2-5; 7 nucleotides line up with TRBD2. This CDR3 is 17 amino acids long. Germline loops: CDR1 SGHTA, CDR2 FQGNSA. V trimming: 0 bases; J trimming: 9 bases; junction bases outside the gene matches: 16. The CDR3 reads CASSLAPPLAAHGAQYF. CDR3 coding DNA: TGTGCCAGCAGCTTAGCCCCCCCTCTAGCGGCCCACGGTGCCCAGTACTTC.

In its sample, this clonotype was seen a few times. The V and J genes are TRBV7-2 and TRBJ2-7, with D possibly being TRBD1 (6 bases). CDR1 and CDR2 (germline): SGHTA, FQGNSA. Trimming cost V 2 bases and J 7 bases, with 15 bases left between them. The length of the CDR3 is 14 residues. The CDR3 loop is CASSLMDSPTEQYF. For the CDR3, the DNA is TGTGCCAGCAGCTTAATGGACAGCCCTACTGAGCAGTACTTC.

This clonotype occurred a few times. The rearrangement uses TRBV15 and TRBJ1-1, with TRBD1 matching 10 bases. Germline CDR1 is LNHNV and CDR2 is YYDKDF (reference sequence). This CDR3 has 16 residues. The ends lost 1 base at V and 4 bases at J; junction bases unmatched: 6. As DNA, the CDR3 is TGTGCCACCAGCAGAGGAGCGCGACAGGGGGCCACTGAAGCTTTCTTT. Amino acid sequence: CATSRGARQGATEAFF.

There are a few counts of this clonotype. The CDR3 nucleotides read TGTGCCAGCAGTTACGAGAGGATGAACACCGGGGAGCTGTTTTTT. It yields the protein CASSYERMNTGELFF. The V call is TRBV6-6, the J call TRBJ2-2; D unclear. CDR1 is MNHNY, CDR2 SVGAGI, per germline (reference sequence). V was clipped by 2 bases and J by 1 base, with 8 bases between them. This CDR3 has 15 amino acids.

Concerning this clonotype: No conserved phenylalanine or tryptophan is present at the end of the CDR3, so a read error is the likely explanation. The chain employs TRBV20-1 and TRBJ2-1, with 15 positions matching TRBD2. V was pared by 5 bases and J by 9 bases, with 11 bases of the junction left unmatched. Germline-derived CDR1 and CDR2 are DFQATT and SNEGSKA (reference sequence). The CDR3 is made up of 16 amino acids. The CDR3 DNA reads as TGCAGTGCTGACGGACTAGCGGGAGGGCCCTCGGTTGAGCAGTTCCTC. It codes for CSADGLAGGPSVEQFL.

This clonotype occurred a few times. The J gene is TRBJ2-7, the V gene TRBV20-1; 7 bases match TRBD2. Trimming cost V 6 bases and J 3 bases; bases outside gene matches: 8. Looked up from germline, CDR1 is DFQATT and CDR2 is SNEGSKA (reference sequence). The CDR3 is made up of 13 amino acids. The CDR3, as DNA: TGCAGTGCAAAAAGCGGGACGGTCTACGAGCAGTACTTC. Translation: CSAKSGTVYEQYF.

This clonotype has just one count. This chain uses TRBV5-1 with TRBJ2-3; TRBD1 might be the D (5 bases). V was pared by 0 bases and J by 0 bases, with 11 bases between. The germline V gene has CDR1 SGHRS and CDR2 YFSETQ. The CDR3 covers 16 residues. The CDR3 reads CASSLGAAGSTDTQYF. The CDR3 nucleotides read TGCGCCAGCAGCTTGGGTGCGGCAGGGAGCACAGATACGCAGTATTTT.

In its sample, this clonotype was seen once. The gene calls are TRBV5-1 and TRBJ2-7, with TRBD2 matching over 10 bases. Looked up from germline, CDR1 is SGHRS and CDR2 is YFSETQ. After removal of 2 bases from V and 4 bases from J, the junction contained 6 bases not matched to a gene. The CDR3 has 15 amino acids. In DNA form, the CDR3 reads TGCGCCAGCAGCTTTTCGTCTAGCGGGAGTTACGAGCAGTACTTC. Its translation: CASSFSSSGSYEQYF.

This clonotype was recorded a few times. V gene TRBV6-6 combines with J gene TRBJ2-2; D is perhaps TRBD2 (6 bases). This CDR3 spans 13 amino acids. The V and J ends lost 6 bases and 6 bases respectively, with 11 bases between them. Germline CDR1 is MNHNY and CDR2 is SVGAGI (reference sequence). CDR3 nucleotides: TGTGCCAGCAGCTCCCGGGGGTCCGGGGAGCTGTTTTTT. Translated, it gives CASSSRGSGELFF.

The rearrangement uses TRBV4-1 and TRBJ2-2, with TRBD2 matching over 10 bases. V lost 1 base, J lost 0 bases, and 11 bases stayed unmatched. There are 20 residues in the CDR3. Germline CDR1 MGHRA, CDR2 YSYEKL. CDR3 nucleotide sequence: TGCGCCAGCAGCCAAGCAAGGGGGAGCGGGAGGGCCCCGAACACCGGGGAGCTGTTTTTT. This gives the protein CASSQARGSGRAPNTGELFF.